This T cell receptor (beta chain) derives from a study of blood T cell repertoires in COVID-19. Study context: Italy, Spain and the United States were the sources of the convalescent and acute COVID-19 samples. The analysed material was cDNA or gDNA that came from T cells, B-cell-depleted T cells, or PBMCs.

Original processing notes: Researchers report that nucleated cell counts were estimated from reference gene primer amplification. Data came from immunoSEQ multiplex PCR; TCRdb stores just in-frame clones and leaves some out. Clonal size and the V and J genes are those of that table, whereas D and trimming came from the DNA. The data hold 80,000 to 130,000 clones, with roughly 90% observed a single time. Worth noting for this clone: The same CDR3 also results from other DNA sequences found in this sample.

Sequenced input: peripheral blood. This TCR came from an older woman with acute or convalescent COVID-19.

CDR3 bases: TGTGCCAGCAGTGACAGGGGAGGGTATGGCTACACCTTC. Translated, it gives CASSDRGGYGYTF. The chain is built from TRBV2 and TRBJ1-2; D perhaps matches TRBD1 (6 bases). Between the trimmed V and J ends, which lost 3 bases and 5 bases, there was a span of 10 bases. Per germline, CDR1 SNHLY and CDR2 FYNNEI. The CDR3 sequence is 13 residues long.